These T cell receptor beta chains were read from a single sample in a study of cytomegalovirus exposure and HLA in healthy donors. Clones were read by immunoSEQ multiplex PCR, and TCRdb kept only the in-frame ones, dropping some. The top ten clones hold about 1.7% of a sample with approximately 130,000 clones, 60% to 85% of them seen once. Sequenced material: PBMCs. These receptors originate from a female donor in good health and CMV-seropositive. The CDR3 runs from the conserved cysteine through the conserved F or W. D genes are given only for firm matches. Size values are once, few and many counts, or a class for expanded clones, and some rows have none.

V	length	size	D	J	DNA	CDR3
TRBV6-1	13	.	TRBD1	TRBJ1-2	TGTGCCAGTAGATGGGACAGGGTAAGCGGCTACACCTTC	CASRWDRVSGYTF
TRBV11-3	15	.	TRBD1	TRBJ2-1	TGTGCCAGCAGCTTCCGACAGGGCGCCTACAATGAGCAGTTCTTC	CASSFRQGAYNEQFF
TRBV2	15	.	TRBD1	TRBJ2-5	TGTGCCAGCAGTGAAGTTCGGACAGGGGAAGAGACCCAGTACTTC	CASSEVRTGEETQYF
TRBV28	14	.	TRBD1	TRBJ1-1	TGTGCCAGCAGTTACTCCGGGACAGGGGTTGAAGCTTTCTTT	CASSYSGTGVEAFF
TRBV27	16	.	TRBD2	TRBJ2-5	TGTGCCAGCAGTTCATCACCACTAGCGGGGATGGAGACCCAGTACTTC	CASSSSPLAGMETQYF
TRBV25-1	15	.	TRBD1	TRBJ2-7	TGTGCCAGCAGTGGTGTCCGGACAGGACCCTACGAGCAGTACTTC	CASSGVRTGPYEQYF
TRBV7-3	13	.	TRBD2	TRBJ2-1	TGTGCCAGCAGCTTACTAGCGGGGAATGAGCAGTTCTTC	CASSLLAGNEQFF
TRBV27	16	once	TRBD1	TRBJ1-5	TGTGCCAGCAGTCCGAGCGGGACAGGGATCAATCAGCCCCAGCATTTT	CASSPSGTGINQPQHF
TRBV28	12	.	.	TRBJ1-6	TGTGCCAGCAGTTTACCGGATTCACCCCTCCACTTT	CASSLPDSPLHF
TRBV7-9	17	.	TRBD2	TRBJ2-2	TGTGCCAGCAGCATCTTTCGAGGACTAGCCGACACCGGGGAGCTGTTTTTT	CASSIFRGLADTGELFF
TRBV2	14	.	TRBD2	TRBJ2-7	TGTGCCAGCAGAGGACTAGCGGGACCCTACGAGCAGTACTTC	CASRGLAGPYEQYF
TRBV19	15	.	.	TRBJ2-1	TGTGCCAGTAGTATAGGAGGGAGCGAAGGTAATGAGCAGTTCTTC	CASSIGGSEGNEQFF
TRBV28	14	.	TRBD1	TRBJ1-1	TGTGCCAGCAGTTTGGGACAGATGAACACTGAAGCTTTCTTT	CASSLGQMNTEAFF
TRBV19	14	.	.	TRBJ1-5	TGTGCCAGTAGTGCAGATGTTGCCAATCAGCCCCAGCATTTT	CASSADVANQPQHF
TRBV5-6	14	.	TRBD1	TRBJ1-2	TGTGCCAGCAGCTGGGACAGGGGGACCTATGGCTACACCTTC	CASSWDRGTYGYTF
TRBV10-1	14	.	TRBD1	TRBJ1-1	TGCGCCAGCAGCCGGGACAGCTCGCACACTGAAGCTTTCTTT	CASSRDSSHTEAFF
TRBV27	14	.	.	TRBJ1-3	TGTGCCAGCAGTTCCGGGGATTCCGGAAACACCATATATTTT	CASSSGDSGNTIYF
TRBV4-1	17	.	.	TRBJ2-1	TGCGCCAGCAGCCAAGCACCGCGCGGGTCTTCCTACAATGAGCAGTTCTTC	CASSQAPRGSSYNEQFF